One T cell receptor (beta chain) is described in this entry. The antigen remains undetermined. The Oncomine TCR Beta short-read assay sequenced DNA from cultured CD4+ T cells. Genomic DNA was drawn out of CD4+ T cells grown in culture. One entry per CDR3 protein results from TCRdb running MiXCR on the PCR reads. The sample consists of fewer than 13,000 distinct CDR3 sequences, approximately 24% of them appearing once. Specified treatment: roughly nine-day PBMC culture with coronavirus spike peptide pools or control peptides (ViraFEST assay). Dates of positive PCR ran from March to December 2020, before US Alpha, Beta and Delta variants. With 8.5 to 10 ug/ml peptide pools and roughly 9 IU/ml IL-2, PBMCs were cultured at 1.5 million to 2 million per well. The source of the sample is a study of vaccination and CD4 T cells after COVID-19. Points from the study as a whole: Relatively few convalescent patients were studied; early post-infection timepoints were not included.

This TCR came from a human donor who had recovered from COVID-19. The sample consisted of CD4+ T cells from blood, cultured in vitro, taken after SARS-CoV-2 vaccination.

CDR3 DNA: TGTGCCAGCAGCTTGGCCTCTTTATCTAGCGGTGGGGGTGAGCAGTTCTTC. Translated: CASSLASLSSGGGEQFF. The chain recombines TRBV5-5 with TRBJ2-1; TRBD2 matches 7 bases. Germline V gene data show CDR1 as SGHKS and CDR2 as YYEKEE (reference sequence). The V segment lost 0 bases and the J segment 9 bases; nucleotides outside the gene matches: 15. The CDR3 runs 17 residues.